The clone carrying this T cell receptor (beta chain) has a single count. These data are taken from a study of response to subunit inactivated influenza vaccine. The V and J ends lost 3 bases and 4 bases respectively, with 8 bases between them. This CDR3 contains 12 residues. From germline, CDR1 is SQVTM and CDR2 ANQGSEA. TCRdb processed the RT-PCR reads anew with MiXCR; each CDR3 protein has one entry. The repertoire holds hundreds of thousands of distinct CDR3 sequences, with about 11% as singletons. Another study also made use of these data, one on T cells expressing NK-cell markers. That investigation notes: 5'RACE template switching built TCR beta cDNA with unique molecular identifiers. Beta-chain profiling covered CD3+CD56+NKG2C+, CD3+CD56+NKG2C- and CD3+CD56-NKG2C+ sorted subsets. A handful of donors carried dominant NKG2C+ clonotypes that made up about 1.0-8% of their CD8+ T cells. There were a few donors in whom these clonotypes also led the CD3+CD56-NKG2C+ fraction. Whether the expanded NKG2C+ T cell clones recognized HCMV remained unclear.

The TCR was taken from a man aged 50 to 59 who received an inactivated influenza vaccine. Sequenced material: PBMCs from blood, taken on the day of vaccination. The V call is TRBV29-1, the J call TRBJ2-3, with D hard to call. CDR3 in DNA: TGCAGCGTTGACCTTAGAGCAGATACGCAGTATTTT. Its translation: CSVDLRADTQYF.